What follows are 3 T cell receptor beta chains derived from one specimen sequenced in a study of cytomegalovirus exposure and HLA in healthy donors. PCR was performed using 60 Vbeta and 13 Jbeta primers. Libraries were prepared by immunoSEQ multiplex PCR; TCRdb keeps only in-frame clonotypes and omits some of them. The sample has 150,000 to 200,000 clones. Sequenced input: PBMCs. These receptors all stem from a woman aged 60-70 years in good health and CMV-seronegative.

The V and J genes are TRBV11-3 and TRBJ2-3; possibly TRBD1 for D (6 bases). The CDR3 runs to 14 residues. CDR1 is SGHNT, CDR2 YENEEA, per germline. Trimming left V 4 bases short and J 1 base short, with 9 bases between. The DNA of the CDR3 is TGTGCCAGCAGCTCCAGGGGAGGCACAGATACGCAGTATTTT. It yields the protein CASSSRGGTDTQYF.

The V call is TRBV18, the J call TRBJ1-5; tentative D call: TRBD1 (6 bases). This CDR3 has 15 residues. In germline, CDR1 is KGHSH, CDR2 LQKENI. V was pared by 3 bases and J by 5 bases, with 14 bases between. The CDR3 sequence is CASSPSGGEDQPQHF. The CDR3 bases are TGTGCCAGCTCACCCTCGGGGGGCGAGGATCAGCCCCAGCATTTT.

The J gene is TRBJ1-2, the V gene TRBV2; weak D call: TRBD1 (5 bases). Trimming removed 4 bases from V and 7 bases from J, with 10 bases in between. The CDR3 loop spans 12 amino acids. CDR1 and CDR2 (germline): SNHLY, FYNNEI. The CDR3, as DNA: TGTGCCAGCAGTGTTGAGCAGGGTGGCTACACCTTC. This sequence encodes CASSVEQGGYTF.